This T cell receptor beta chain was observed in a study of T-cell reconstitution after alpha-beta-depleted transplantation in children. Overall study results and limits: Several hundred expanded graft clones reportedly were the source of alpha-beta T cells about two months after transplant.

To note about this clonotype: Its antigen is undetermined.

Unique molecular identifiers featured in how the TCRbeta library was prepared. MiXCR was run by TCRdb on the PCR reads, yielding one entry per CDR3 protein. The sample has under 850,000 distinct CDR3 sequences, about an eighth seen once. The CDR3 has 13 residues. V was clipped by 5 bases and J by 8 bases; unmatched bases: 5. CDR1 SGHKS and CDR2 YYEKEE come from the germline V gene (reference sequence). This receptor was taken from a girl under 10 years old with congenital amegakaryocytic thrombocytopenia, due to receive a stem cell transplant. The sequencing used PBMCs, collected before TCRalphabeta/CD19-depleted stem cell transplant. The chain recombines TRBV5-5 with TRBJ2-1, with TRBD2 matching 9 bases. CDR3 loop: CASRWTSADEQFF. The CDR3 nucleotides read TGTGCCAGCAGGTGGACTAGCGCTGATGAGCAGTTCTTC.